This is a list of T cell receptor beta chains from one sample in a study of control samples from healthy donors and cancer patients. The data were produced by immunoSEQ multiplex PCR, yet TCRdb's version contains in-frame clones alone and is incomplete. Altogether 120,000 or so clones are present, roughly 90% being singletons, with the ten largest covering 6.5% to 9%. Sample: blood. These receptors originate from a woman between 18 and 30 years old in good health. CDR3s include the opening cysteine and the closing phenylalanine or tryptophan. The D gene is left open where the match is weak. Some rows have no size entry. The others give once, few or many, or a class for an expanded clone.

TRBJ1-2 | - | - | TRBV7-9 | TGTGCCAGCAGCTTAGAGGTCCGACCGCCTGTCTATGGCTACACCTTC | CASSLEVRPPVYGYTF
TRBJ2-7 | - | - | TRBV10-3 | TGTGCCATCAGTGAGTCCCGGAGCCAAAAGGGGTACGAGCAGTACTTC | CAISESRSQKGYEQYF
TRBJ1-2 | - | TRBD1 | TRBV15 | TGTGCCACCAGCAGAGGGGTGGCAGGGGGTGGCTACACCTTC | CATSRGVAGGGYTF
TRBJ2-7 | - | - | TRBV9 | TGTGCCAGCAGCGTTGGGACGGGACCCTACGAGCAGTACTTC | CASSVGTGPYEQYF
TRBJ2-2 | - | TRBD1 | TRBV10-2 | TGCGCCAGCAAGGGCAGGGGGCAAACCGGGGAGCTGTTTTTT | CASKGRGQTGELFF
TRBJ1-2 | - | - | TRBV6-2/TRBV6-3 | TGTGCCAGCAGTTACTCGAGTGGGTTCTATGGCTACACCTTC | CASSYSSGFYGYTF
TRBJ1-4 | - | - | TRBV27 | TGTGCCAGCAGTTCGGGCACAACTAATGAAAAACTGTTTTTT | CASSSGTTNEKLFF
TRBJ1-2 | - | - | TRBV6-1 | TGTGCCAGCAGTGAAAACGGGAACTATGGCTACACCTTC | CASSENGNYGYTF
TRBJ1-2 | - | - | TRBV29-1 | TGCAGCGTTTTGAACAGCTATGGCTACACCTTC | CSVLNSYGYTF
TRBJ1-6 | - | - | TRBV19 | TGTGCCAGTAGTATAAGTTTCCCTCTGCGAAGCTCCTATAATTCACCCCTCCACTTT | CASSISFPLRSSYNSPLHF
TRBJ2-7 | few | - | TRBV5-4 | TGTGCCAGCAGCTTCGATTCTAGAGGCTCCTACGAGCAGTACTTC | CASSFDSRGSYEQYF
TRBJ2-7 | - | TRBD1 | TRBV13 | TGTGCCAGCAGCGACCGGGACAGGGACTACTACGAGCAGTACTTC | CASSDRDRDYYEQYF
TRBJ2-7 | - | TRBD2 | TRBV6-5 | TGTGCCAGCAGTCCCCCGGGACTAGCGTACGAGCAGTACTTC | CASSPPGLAYEQYF
TRBJ2-7 | - | - | TRBV27 | TGTGCCAGCAATTCAGCGGGCGGCGGGCGCAACGAGCAGTACTTC | CASNSAGGGRNEQYF
TRBJ2-7 | - | - | TRBV6-2/TRBV6-3 | TGTGCCAGCAGTCTATCCGATATATTAGCCGAGCAGTACTTC | CASSLSDILAEQYF
TRBJ1-3 | - | - | TRBV5-5 | TGTGCCAGCAGCTTGGCGTATAACTCTGGAAACACCATATATTTT | CASSLAYNSGNTIYF
TRBJ2-7 | - | TRBD2 | TRBV6-1 | TGTGCCAGCAGTGAGACTAGCGGGGGTTGGTACGAGCAGTACTTC | CASSETSGGWYEQYF
TRBJ1-2 | - | - | TRBV5-1 | TGCGCCAGCAGCCCACCGGGACACCTGAATGCCTTATATGGCTACACCTTC | CASSPPGHLNALYGYTF
TRBJ2-7 | - | - | TRBV21-1 | TGTGCCAGCAGCTGCGCGAAGCGACCATCGGACTACGAGCAGTACTTC | CASSCAKRPSDYEQYF
TRBJ1-4 | - | - | TRBV20-1 | TGCAGTGCTAGTTCTCTAAAGGCAACTAATGAAAAACTGTTTTTT | CSASSLKATNEKLFF
TRBJ2-1 | - | - | TRBV4-2 | TGTGCCAGCAGCCAAGCGGGGCAGCCCACCTCCTACAATGAGCAGTTCTTC | CASSQAGQPTSYNEQFF
TRBJ2-1 | - | - | TRBV30 | TGTGCCTGGAGTGTACAGGGCGGGAGACAGTTCTTC | CAWSVQGGRQFF
TRBJ2-3 | - | - | TRBV7-3 | TGTGCCAGCAGCTTAACGGGTCCGGGAAATGACGCAGATACGCAGTATTTT | CASSLTGPGNDADTQYF
TRBJ1-1 | - | - | TRBV7-6 | TGTGCCAGCAGCGCCGACGGGGCCTTGAACACTGAAGCTTTCTTT | CASSADGALNTEAFF
TRBJ1-2 | few | - | TRBV28 | TGTGCCAGCAGTCCCTACGGGGGACCGCATGGCTACACCTTC | CASSPYGGPHGYTF
TRBJ2-3 | - | TRBD2 | TRBV7-9 | TGTGCCAGCAGCTTAGGGGCCCAAGCGGGGCGGACAGATACGCAGTATTTT | CASSLGAQAGRTDTQYF
TRBJ2-1 | once | TRBD1 | TRBV5-1 | TGCGCCAGCAGCCCCGAAGGGGGGACAGGGAACGGCAATGAGCAGTTCTTC | CASSPEGGTGNGNEQFF
TRBJ2-6 | once | - | TRBV5-6 | TGTGCCAGCAGACAATACGGGATTTCCCCTGGGGCCAACGTCCTGACTTTC | CASRQYGISPGANVLTF
TRBJ1-4 | once | - | TRBV7-3 | TGTGCCAGCAGCTCCGGACAGAGTATTAATGAAAAACTGTTTTTT | CASSSGQSINEKLFF
TRBJ1-6 | - | - | TRBV12-3/TRBV12-4 | TGTGCCAGCAGTTTTTCATGGAAATCACCCCTCCACTTT | CASSFSWKSPLHF
TRBJ2-2 | - | - | TRBV2 | TGTGCCAGCAGGCTGCAGGGGAACACCGGGGAGCTGTTTTTT | CASRLQGNTGELFF
TRBJ2-7 | - | - | TRBV4-2 | TGTGCCAGCAGCCAAGGCGATGAGGGTGGCTACGAGCAGTACTTC | CASSQGDEGGYEQYF
TRBJ2-3 | many | TRBD1 | TRBV7-6 | TGTGCCAGCAGCTTACTGGCGTCGGCAGGGGGCCTGTCAGATACGCAGTATTTT | CASSLLASAGGLSDTQYF
TRBJ2-3 | - | TRBD1 | TRBV4-3 | TGCGCCAGCAGCGAACAGGGGGTAGGGTCTAGCACAGATACGCAGTATTTT | CASSEQGVGSSTDTQYF
TRBJ2-1 | - | TRBD2 | TRBV3-1/TRBV3-2 | TGTGCCAGCAGCCAAGATCGCACTAGCGGGGTCTATGAGCAGTTCTTC | CASSQDRTSGVYEQFF
TRBJ2-3 | - | - | TRBV11-3 | TGTGCCAGCAGCTCTGGAAGTGCAGATACGCAGTATTTT | CASSSGSADTQYF
TRBJ2-7 | - | - | TRBV7-6 | TGTGCCAGCAGCTTAGGAAATAGGGGTGTCACGGGAGAGCAGTACTTC | CASSLGNRGVTGEQYF
TRBJ2-1 | - | TRBD2 | TRBV9 | TGTGCCAGCACCTCAAGCGGGAGTACCTACAATGAGCAGTTCTTC | CASTSSGSTYNEQFF
TRBJ2-5 | once | - | TRBV12-3/TRBV12-4 | TGTGCCAGCAGTCCGTACCAGGGGGAGACCCAGTACTTC | CASSPYQGETQYF
TRBJ1-1 | few | - | TRBV5-1 | TGCGCCAGCAGTGGGGGGGAGAACACTGAAGCTTTCTTT | CASSGGENTEAFF
TRBJ1-1 | - | - | TRBV28 | TGTGCCAGCAGTTTTGTTAGTGGGGGGAACACTGAAGCTTTCTTT | CASSFVSGGNTEAFF
TRBJ1-1 | - | - | TRBV28 | TGTGCCAGCAGTTTTAGGAGAGGGGGTAAGACCTTCACTGAAGCTTTCTTT | CASSFRRGGKTFTEAFF
TRBJ1-4 | - | - | TRBV7-9 | TGTGCCAGCAGCTCGGCTACACCTAGTGAAAAACTGTTTTTT | CASSSATPSEKLFF
TRBJ2-3 | - | - | TRBV20-1 | TGCAGTGCTAGGGTGAAAGATACGCAGTATTTT | CSARVKDTQYF
TRBJ1-2 | - | - | TRBV24-1 | TGTGCCACCAGTGATCGATCGACAGGTCCCTATGGCTACACCTTC | CATSDRSTGPYGYTF
TRBJ2-7 | - | TRBD1 | TRBV3-1/TRBV3-2 | TGTGCCAGCAGCCAAATGGGGACAGAAACCTACGAGCAGTACTTC | CASSQMGTETYEQYF
TRBJ2-1 | - | - | TRBV29-1 | TGCAGCGTTGAGTCCGGGGTCTTGGCCAATGAGCAGTTCTTC | CSVESGVLANEQFF
TRBJ2-7 | - | TRBD1 | TRBV6-2/TRBV6-3 | TGTGCCAGCAGTTACTCCGACAGGGGTGGGTCCAGTCTCTACTGCGAGCAGTACTTC | CASSYSDRGGSSLYCEQYF
TRBJ2-5 | - | TRBD2 | TRBV7-2 | TGTGCCAGCAGCTTTGGAAATCTAGCGGGAGTAGGAGAGACCCAGTACTTC | CASSFGNLAGVGETQYF
TRBJ2-7 | - | TRBD2 | TRBV10-3 | TGTGCCACACGAGCGGGGTACGAGCAGTACTTC | CATRAGYEQYF